Following are 29 T cell receptor beta chains from one sample sequenced in a study of PD-1 blockade in classical Hodgkin lymphoma. Sequencing used immunoSEQ multiplex PCR; TCRdb keeps in-frame clones, though not all of them. Among 20,000 to 30,000 clones listed, around 81% were seen once. All patients relapsed after autologous stem cell transplantation, and brentuximab vedotin exposure varied. The sequenced sample was peripheral blood mononuclear cells (PBMCs), obtained before the second cycle of nivolumab. These receptors originate from a human donor with classical Hodgkin lymphoma.

The J gene is TRBJ2-5, the V gene TRBV7-2; D might be TRBD1 or TRBD2, each matching 5 bases. The assigned J gene may be wrong: the sequence end matches TRBJ2-7 better. The V gene's germline CDR1 is SGHTA and CDR2 FQGNSA. The CDR3 is 15 amino acids. CDR3 in amino acids: CASSPRSGPGYEQYF. For the CDR3, the DNA is TGTGCCAGCAGCCCCCGGTCGGGGCCCGGGTACGAGCAGTACTTC.

This clone was counted once. Germline and junction disagree at one end, which may indicate a read error. This chain uses TRBV4-1 with TRBJ2-5; tentative D call: TRBD2 (5 bases). The CDR3 is 10 amino acids. Germline V gene sequence: CDR1 MGHRA, CDR2 YSYEKL. CDR3 amino acids: CARVERVTHF. As DNA, the CDR3 is TGCGCCAGGGTCGAGAGGGTCACGCACTTC.

The chain has TRBV19 and TRBJ2-7, with D unclear. Trimming removed 0 bases from V and 3 bases from J, with 9 bases in between. Germline CDR1 LNHDA, CDR2 SQIVND (reference sequence). This CDR3 comprises 14 residues. CDR3 in DNA: TGTGCCAGTAGTATAGATCGAACCAACTACGAGCAGTACTTC. Amino acids: CASSIDRTNYEQYF.

This clone was counted a few times. The chain joins TRBV30 to TRBJ1-5; D unresolved. This CDR3 contains 13 residues. V gave up 0 bases and J gave up 7 bases, with 10 bases separating them. Germline V CDR1 and CDR2: GTSNPN, SVGIG (reference sequence). The CDR3 protein is CAWSVEGNQPQHF. The CDR3 region has the DNA TGTGCCTGGAGTGTCGAGGGTAACCAGCCCCAGCATTTT.

This rearrangement joins TRBV7-9 to TRBJ2-1; D is ambiguous. The CDR3 is 11 amino acids. V dropped 7 bases and J dropped 8 bases, with 9 bases sitting between them. The germline V gene encodes CDR1 SEHNR and CDR2 FQNEAQ (reference sequence). CDR3 DNA: TGTGCCAGCACCTACCTGGATGAGCAGTTCTTC. Residues: CASTYLDEQFF.

Concerning this clone itself: This same CDR3 is encoded by further DNA sequences in the sample. In DNA, the CDR3 is TGTGCCAGCAGCGAGACGGCCAATCATAACTATGGCTACACCTTC. Its protein is CASSETANHNYGYTF. This chain uses TRBV6-1 with TRBJ1-2; D is unclear. The V and J ends lost 6 bases and 1 base respectively, with 15 bases between them. The CDR3 consists of 15 residues. Per germline, CDR1 MNHNS and CDR2 SASEGT.

The rearrangement links TRBV7-9 to TRBJ1-1, with unresolved D. The CDR3 has 16 amino acids. Germline CDR1 reads SEHNR; CDR2 reads FQNEAQ (reference sequence). The V end lost 2 bases, the J end lost 2 bases, and 15 bases lay between the germline ends. CDR3 sequence (DNA): TGTGCCAGCAGCTTATACTGGAGGCGGGCTAACACTGAAGCTTTCTTT. It yields the protein CASSLYWRRANTEAFF.

V is TRBV7-9 and J is TRBJ2-7; D remains ambiguous. Germline-derived CDR1 and CDR2 are SEHNR and FQNEAQ (reference sequence). The CDR3 contains 12 residues. V gave up 5 bases and J gave up 3 bases, with 8 bases separating them. The CDR3 spells CASSREIYEQYF. The CDR3 DNA reads TGTGCCAGCAGCCGAGAGATCTACGAGCAGTACTTC.

This clone was recorded only once. The chain combines TRBV7-3 with TRBJ2-3; unclear D gene. The germline CDR1 and CDR2 sequences are SGHTA and FQGTGA. The CDR3 is made up of 15 amino acids. With 7 bases removed from V and 2 bases from J, the gap between germline ends came to 16 bases. The CDR3 sequence is CASTPTGSNTDTQYF. The CDR3 bases are TGTGCCAGCACCCCCACCGGCTCGAACACAGATACGCAGTATTTT.

The chain combines TRBV28 with TRBJ1-3; no reliable D call. Germline CDR1 MDHEN, CDR2 SYDVKM. The CDR3 is 12 amino acids. V was shortened by 3 bases and J by 4 bases, with 4 bases between the two germline ends. The CDR3 DNA sequence: TGTGCCAGCAGTTTCAGCGGAAACACCATATATTTT. This translates into CASSFSGNTIYF. Together with reference TRBV28 and TRBJ1-3, the CDR3 gives the full variable domain: DVKVTQSSRYLVKRTGEKVFLECVQDMDHENMFWYRQDPGLGLRLIYFSYDVKMKEKGDIPEGYSVSREKKERFSLILESASTNQTSMYLCASSFSGNTIYFGEGSWLTVV.

The chain uses TRBV5-1 and TRBJ2-5; tentatively, D is TRBD1 (5 bases). V was trimmed by 4 bases and J by 5 bases, leaving 9 bases between them. Germline CDR1 reads SGHRS; CDR2 reads YFSETQ. The CDR3 sequence is 12 residues long. The CDR3 DNA reads TGCGCCAGCAGCCGAGCAGGGGAGACCCAGTACTTC. Translated, it gives CASSRAGETQYF.

The sample holds a few counts of this clone. The chain uses TRBV19 and TRBJ2-2; D is tentatively TRBD1 or TRBD2 (5 bases each). Germline CDR1 LNHDA, CDR2 SQIVND (reference sequence). Trimming pared 4 bases from V and 4 bases from J, leaving 13 bases between. The CDR3 is made up of 15 amino acids. CDR3 protein: CASSNVRDVTGELFF. The DNA for the CDR3 is TGTGCCAGTAGTAACGTACGGGACGTCACCGGGGAGCTGTTTTTT.

V is TRBV5-4 and J is TRBJ2-7; perhaps TRBD2 as D (6 bases). The CDR3 loop spans 13 amino acids. Germline V lookup: CDR1 SGHNT, CDR2 YYREEE (reference sequence). V was pared by 2 bases and J by 7 bases, with 13 bases between. The CDR3 DNA follows: TGTGCCAGCAGCTTAGTCACTAGCAAAGAGCAGTACTTC. As protein: CASSLVTSKEQYF.

This clone was observed a handful of times. The chain uses TRBV2 and TRBJ1-6; a weak D match, TRBD1 (5 bases). The germline V gene has CDR1 SNHLY and CDR2 FYNNEI. This CDR3 has 18 residues. V gave up 0 bases and J gave up 7 bases, with 19 bases separating them. In nucleotides, the CDR3 is TGTGCCAGCAGTGAAGCGCAGGCCCAAGGGGTTGGGAATTCACCCCTCCACTTT. Residues: CASSEAQAQGVGNSPLHF.

The chain has TRBV11-3 and TRBJ1-1; D gene uncertain. Germline V gene sequence: CDR1 SGHNT, CDR2 YENEEA. The CDR3 has 15 amino acids. V lost 5 bases, J lost 1 base, and 14 bases lay in between. Here the CDR3 DNA reads TGTGCCAGCAGCAAGAGGCCAGGTCAGAACACTGAAGCTTTCTTT. Translating gives CASSKRPGQNTEAFF.

The chain recombines TRBV9 with TRBJ2-4, with D maybe TRBD1 (6 bases). CDR1 and CDR2 (germline): SGDLS, YYNGEE. This CDR3 has 14 residues. Deletions cut 3 bases from V and 0 bases from J, with 7 bases between. The DNA of the CDR3 is TGTGCCAGCAGCGAGACAGGAGCCAAAAACATTCAGTACTTC. This codes for CASSETGAKNIQYF.

This clone has a handful of counts. This chain links TRBV7-9 with TRBJ2-3, with 15 bases that match TRBD2. CDR1 is SEHNR and CDR2 is FQNEAQ in the germline V gene (reference sequence). The V gene end was trimmed by 6 bases and the J gene end by 3 bases; junction bases not matched to a gene: 4. The CDR3 runs to 16 residues. The CDR3: CASSLGLAGGTDTQYF. In nucleotides, the CDR3 is TGTGCCAGCAGTCTGGGACTAGCGGGAGGTACAGATACGCAGTATTTT. Drawing the rest from reference TRBV7-9 and TRBJ2-3, the complete variable domain is DTGVSQNPRHKITKRGQNVTFRCDPISEHNRLYWYRQTLGQGPEFLTYFQNEAQLEKSRLLSDRFSAERPKGSFSTLEIQRTEQGDSAMYLCASSLGLAGGTDTQYFGPGTRLTVL.

CDR3 sequence reads: CASTAGLVSYEQYF. CDR3 DNA sequence: TGTGCCAGCACGGCGGGACTAGTGTCCTACGAGCAGTACTTC. The chain carries TRBV6-1 and TRBJ2-7; 8 positions match TRBD2. CDR3 length: 14 residues. V shed 7 bases, J shed 1 base, and the junction held 6 bases outside the gene matches. Per the germline V gene, CDR1 is MNHNS and CDR2 is SASEGT.

This chain links TRBV2 with TRBJ1-2; no reliable D call. The CDR3 runs to 14 residues. The V end lost 6 bases, the J end lost 0 bases, and 11 bases lay between the germline ends. Germline V CDR1 and CDR2: SNHLY, FYNNEI. The CDR3 DNA sequence: TGTGCCAGCAGGTACGGTTCTTCTAACTATGGCTACACCTTC. Protein: CASRYGSSNYGYTF.

The rearrangement uses TRBV7-2 and TRBJ1-5; a weak D match, TRBD1 (6 bases). Trimming removed 0 bases at V and 5 bases at J, with 14 bases between. CDR1 and CDR2 (germline): SGHTA, FQGNSA. This CDR3 spans 16 amino acids. The CDR3 bases are TGTGCCAGCAGCTTAGCAGGGGGGGCAGACGATCAGCCCCAGCATTTT. Translated: CASSLAGGADDQPQHF.

V usage is TRBV5-1 and J usage is TRBJ2-1; a weak D match, TRBD2 (5 bases). Germline lookup yields CDR1 SGHRS and CDR2 YFSETQ. Trimming cost V 1 base and J 8 bases, with 10 bases left between them. The CDR3 is 13 amino acids. CDR3 residues: CASSLSQDYEQFF. The CDR3 nucleotides read TGCGCCAGCAGCTTGAGCCAGGACTATGAGCAGTTCTTC.

The chain links TRBV5-1 to TRBJ2-1; maybe TRBD2 (5 bases). With 0 bases removed from V and 5 bases from J, the gap between germline ends came to 9 bases. Germline CDR1 reads SGHRS; CDR2 reads YFSETQ. The CDR3 contains 14 residues. The CDR3 bases are TGCGCCAGCAGCTTGGGTCGGGAAAACAATGAGCAGTTCTTC. Amino acid sequence: CASSLGRENNEQFF.

The chain has TRBV5-8 and TRBJ2-2; 7 nucleotides align to TRBD2. The CDR3 totals 11 residues. Per germline, CDR1 SGHTS and CDR2 YDEGEE. V was clipped by 10 bases and J by 6 bases; unmatched bases: 3. DNA for the CDR3: TGTGCCGGGGAGGGTGCCGGGGAGCTGTTTTTT. Residues: CAGEGAGELFF.

V gene TRBV9 combines with J gene TRBJ2-3; D is ambiguous. CDR1 SGDLS and CDR2 YYNGEE come from the germline V gene. This CDR3 is 12 amino acids long. V lost 3 bases and J 2 bases, leaving 4 bases between the germline ends. This chain's CDR3 is CASSASTDTQYF. The DNA of the CDR3 is TGTGCCAGCAGCGCGTCCACAGATACGCAGTATTTT.

The V call is TRBV5-1, the J call TRBJ2-1, with D tentatively TRBD1 or TRBD2 (5 bases each). Germline V gene sequence: CDR1 SGHRS, CDR2 YFSETQ. The CDR3 contains 15 residues. Trimming left V 0 bases short and J 4 bases short, with 11 bases between. In nucleotides, the CDR3 is TGCGCCAGCAGCTTGGTAACGGGGCAATACAATGAGCAGTTCTTC. This translates into CASSLVTGQYNEQFF.

V is TRBV5-1 and J is TRBJ2-3, with D maybe TRBD1 (6 bases). The CDR3 extends over 14 amino acids. Trimming shortened V by 2 bases and J by 0 bases, and 7 bases separated the two germline ends. Germline V gene sequence: CDR1 SGHRS, CDR2 YFSETQ. This CDR3 reads CASSFDRSTDTQYF. The CDR3, as DNA: TGCGCCAGCAGCTTTGACAGGAGCACAGATACGCAGTATTTT.

The chain recombines TRBV6-1 with TRBJ2-3, with D unresolved. The germline V gene encodes CDR1 MNHNS and CDR2 SASEGT. Trimming removed 4 bases from V and 6 bases from J, with 11 bases in between. This CDR3 spans 13 amino acids. CDR3 coding DNA: TGTGCCAGCAGTGGGTCCTTGTCTGATACGCAGTATTTT. Translated, it gives CASSGSLSDTQYF.

The rearrangement links TRBV7-6 to TRBJ2-1; D call uncertain. Germline CDR1 SGHVS, CDR2 FNYEAQ. V lost 7 bases to trimming and J lost 8 bases, with 18 bases between them. The CDR3 contains 14 residues. The CDR3 protein is CASTKLLPGDEQFF. The CDR3 DNA is TGTGCCAGCACCAAATTACTACCAGGAGATGAGCAGTTCTTC.

V usage is TRBV30 and J usage is TRBJ2-7; D is unresolved. V was clipped by 5 bases and J by 2 bases, with 4 bases between them. The CDR3 consists of 10 residues. In germline, CDR1 is GTSNPN, CDR2 SVGIG (reference sequence). The DNA of the CDR3 is TGTGCCTGGGGGACCTACGAGCAGTACTTC. Amino acids: CAWGTYEQYF.